This T cell receptor beta chain stems from a study of neurological immune-mediated disorders. Findings of the study overall: The study found the most TCR clonal expansion in HTLV-1-associated myelopathy and the least in multiple sclerosis, below healthy controls. None of the CDR3 amino acid sequences of expanded clones recurred across subjects, suggesting private repertoires in all groups.

With 10-nucleotide random UMIs included, cDNA was synthesized by 5'RACE. Using its own MiXCR run on the 5' RACE reads, TCRdb lists one record per CDR3 protein. The data hold about 59,000 distinct CDR3 sequences, with nearly 25% observed a single time. There are 16 residues in the CDR3. Germline-derived CDR1 and CDR2 are DFQATT and SNEGSKA (reference sequence). V gave up 1 base and J gave up 4 bases; unmatched junction bases: 12. This clonotype is termed medium-sized. Its cognate antigen is unknown. The sample's time point: technical triplicate 2. A total of 2 million PBMCs stored at -80 degrees C provided the unsorted libraries.

The chain combines TRBV20-1 with TRBJ2-7, with 8 bases fitting TRBD2. Material: PBMCs. This sequence was found in a man in his 60s with HTLV-1-associated myelopathy (HAM/TSP). In DNA form, the CDR3 reads TGCAGTGCTAGAGCCGCGGGGGGCGGGAGTGGTTACGAGCAGTACTTC. This gives the protein CSARAAGGGSGYEQYF.